These 13 T cell receptor beta chains were sequenced from one sample in a study of Graves' ophthalmopathy and Graves' hyperthyroidism. From RNA, the CDR3 regions of TCR beta chains were amplified and sequenced. Scientists carried out first-round RT-PCR using HTBI primers and then a second-round multiplex PCR. TCRdb fed the multiplex PCR reads into MiXCR, producing one record per CDR3 protein. The data contain 650,000 to 900,000 distinct CDR3 sequences, 40% of them singletons. The sample comprised peripheral blood. The receptors shown here come from an adult man with Graves' ophthalmopathy.

The chain recombines TRBV29-1 with TRBJ1-6; D not resolved. The CDR3 sequence is 12 residues long. Looked up from germline, CDR1 is SQVTM and CDR2 is ANQGSEA. The V and J ends lost 6 bases and 9 bases respectively, with 12 bases between them. Written as DNA, the CDR3 is TGCAGCGTCCAAGGCCCAATTTCACCCCTCCACTTT. Translating gives CSVQGPISPLHF.

This sequence joins TRBV20-1 and TRBJ2-7; tentatively, D is TRBD1 or TRBD2 (5 bases each). Trimming cost V 5 bases and J 7 bases, with 18 bases left between them. The CDR3 sequence is 13 residues long. CDR1 is DFQATT and CDR2 is SNEGSKA in the germline V gene (reference sequence). The CDR3 DNA reads as TGCAGTGCTGCCTCCCGAGGGGCAGGGGAGCAGTACTTC. It translates to CSAASRGAGEQYF.

The chain links TRBV7-9 to TRBJ2-7; 9 nucleotides match TRBD2. Trimming took 5 bases from V and 3 from J; bases not matched to a gene: 8. Germline CDR1 and CDR2: SEHNR and FQNEAQ (reference sequence). The CDR3 length is 15 residues. CDR3 residues: CASSTPGLADYEQYF. The CDR3 DNA reads TGTGCCAGCAGCACGCCGGGACTAGCAGACTACGAGCAGTACTTC.

The gene calls are TRBV10-2 and TRBJ2-5; D may be TRBD1 or TRBD2 (6 bases each). This CDR3 has 13 residues. Deletions cut 7 bases from V and 5 bases from J, with 14 bases between. In germline, CDR1 is WSHSY, CDR2 SAAADI. CDR3 amino acids: CASMDGGRETQYF. In DNA, the CDR3 is TGCGCCAGCATGGACGGGGGCCGGGAGACCCAGTACTTC.

The rearrangement uses TRBV20-1 and TRBJ1-1; TRBD1 matches 9 bases. J gave up 5 bases and V 3 bases, and 7 bases lay outside the gene matches. The CDR3 sequence is 14 residues long. Per the germline V gene, CDR1 is DFQATT and CDR2 is SNEGSKA (reference sequence). CDR3 DNA: TGCAGTGCTAGGTTACAGGGGGCGCTGACTGAAGCTTTCTTT. Translating it yields CSARLQGALTEAFF.

In this sample, this clonotype turned up many times. This rearrangement joins TRBV29-1 to TRBJ1-2; D not resolved. The CDR3 sequence is 13 residues long. CDR1 SQVTM and CDR2 ANQGSEA come from the germline V gene. Trimming shortened V by 4 bases and J by 1 base, and 10 bases separated the two germline ends. The CDR3 loop reads CSVVGSGNYGYTF. Written as DNA, the CDR3 is TGCAGCGTTGTTGGGTCTGGTAACTATGGCTACACCTTC.

As to this clonotype: A much bigger clone sits one base away, suggesting this may be a read error. The chain is built from TRBV7-2 and TRBJ2-7; the D is unclear. This CDR3 has 15 residues. Germline values: CDR1 SGHTA, CDR2 FQGNSA. The CDR3 DNA sequence: TGTGCCATCAGCCTAGGGCGAGGACGGCTCTACGAGCAGTACTTC. Protein: CAISLGRGRLYEQYF.

This chain links TRBV7-2 with TRBJ2-7, with unresolved D. The CDR3 runs 13 residues. The V end lost 2 bases, the J end lost 2 bases, and 7 bases lay between the germline ends. Germline V gene data show CDR1 as SGHTA and CDR2 as FQGNSA. The CDR3 region has the DNA TGTGCCAGCAGCTTATATAGCACCTACGAGCAGTACTTC. It is translated as CASSLYSTYEQYF.

This clonotype was detected many times. This chain joins TRBV12-3 or TRBV12-4 and TRBJ1-2; the D is unclear. Trimming stripped 1 base from V and 8 bases from J, with 8 bases between. The CDR3 has 12 residues. CDR3 region: CASSLGTEGYTF. The CDR3 region has the DNA TGTGCCAGCAGTTTAGGGACGGAGGGCTACACCTTC.

Comments on this clonotype: The junction departs from germline at one end; a sequencing error may be responsible. The gene calls are TRBV10-3 and TRBJ1-4, with D possibly being TRBD1 (5 bases). The CDR3 totals 13 residues. Germline loops: CDR1 ENHRY, CDR2 SYGVKD. The CDR3 coding sequence is TGTGCCAGCAGTTACTCAGGGTGGGAAAAACTGTTTTTT. Translation: CASSYSGWEKLFF.

The gene calls are TRBV5-4 and TRBJ2-5, with TRBD1 matching over 7 bases. There are 14 residues in the CDR3. V shed 2 bases and J 5 bases; nucleotides not matched to a gene: 6. The germline V gene has CDR1 SGHNT and CDR2 YYREEE (reference sequence). CDR3 amino acids: CASSFTGAIETQYF. CDR3 coding DNA: TGTGCCAGCAGCTTCACAGGGGCGATCGAGACCCAGTACTTC.

This clonotype was picked up many times. V gene TRBV5-8 combines with J gene TRBJ2-7; D is unclear. Per the germline V gene, CDR1 is SGHTS and CDR2 is YDEGEE. The germline V and J ends were trimmed by 1 base and 5 bases, with 10 bases remaining between them. This CDR3 region has 13 residues. The CDR3 sequence: CASSLSGFHEQYF. In DNA, the CDR3 is TGTGCCAGCAGCTTGTCTGGGTTCCACGAGCAGTACTTC.

The chain is built from TRBV29-1 and TRBJ2-5; TRBD1 aligns across 7 bases. With 4 bases clipped from V and 0 bases from J, the junction kept 2 bases outside the gene matches. The V gene's germline CDR1 is SQVTM and CDR2 ANQGSEA. The CDR3 is 13 amino acids. The CDR3 DNA reads TGCAGCGTTGGACAGGGCCACCAAGAGACCCAGTACTTC. It codes for CSVGQGHQETQYF.